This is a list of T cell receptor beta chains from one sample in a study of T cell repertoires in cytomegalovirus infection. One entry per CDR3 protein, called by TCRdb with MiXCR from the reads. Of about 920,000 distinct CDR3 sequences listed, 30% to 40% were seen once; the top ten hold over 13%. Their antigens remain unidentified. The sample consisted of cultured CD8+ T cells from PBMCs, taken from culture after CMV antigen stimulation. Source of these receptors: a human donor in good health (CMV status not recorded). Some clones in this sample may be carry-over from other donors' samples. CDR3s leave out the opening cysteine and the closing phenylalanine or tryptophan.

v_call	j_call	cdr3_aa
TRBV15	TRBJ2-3	ATSLGQGRPDTQY
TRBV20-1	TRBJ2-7	SARDTQGQSSYEQY
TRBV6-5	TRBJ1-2	ATWDPNPYGYT
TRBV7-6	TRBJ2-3	ASSSLLSSDTQY
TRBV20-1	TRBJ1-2	SARVLDRNYGYT
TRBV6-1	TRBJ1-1	ASSEGTGGWTEAF
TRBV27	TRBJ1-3	ASSNIPGSSGNTIY
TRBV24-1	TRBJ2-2	ATSDLRGELF
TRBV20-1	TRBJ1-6	SARDGQGYYNSPLH
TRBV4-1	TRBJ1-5	ASSPTPGGSNQPQH
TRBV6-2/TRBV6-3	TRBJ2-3	ASSRGGYSTDTQY
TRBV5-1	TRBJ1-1	ASSYRTGINTEAF
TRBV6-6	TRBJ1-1	ASSYFISGAAEAF
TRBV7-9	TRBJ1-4	ASSSQGNEKLF
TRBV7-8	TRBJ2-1	ASSLAPGDEQF
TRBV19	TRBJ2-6	ASTYLQRDRGKDGANVLT
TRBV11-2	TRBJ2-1	ASSSPGDRGTYNEQF
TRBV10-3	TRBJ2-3	AISLNFGPEGFSTDTQY
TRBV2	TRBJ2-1	ASRVSGGAYNEQF
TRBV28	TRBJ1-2	ASSLGPRISVNYGYT
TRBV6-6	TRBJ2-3	ASSYSQVKDTDTQY
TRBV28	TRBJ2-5	ASSLVKDSNQKETQY
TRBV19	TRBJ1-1	ASSISGESGTEAF
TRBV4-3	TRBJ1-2	ASSQGSGASYGYT
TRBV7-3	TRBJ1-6	ASSGENNSPLH
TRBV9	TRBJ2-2	ASNAGGGELF
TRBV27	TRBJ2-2	ASSFRTEPNTGELF
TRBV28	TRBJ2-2	ATLDRGDTGELF
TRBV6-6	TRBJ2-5	ASSYLSGWEETQY
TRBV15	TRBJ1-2	ATRAGSANYGYT
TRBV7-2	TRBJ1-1	ASSLNRPRDTEAF
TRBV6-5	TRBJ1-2	ASMESSPFNYGYT